This TCR beta chain comes out of a study of identical twins. Study-level points and caveats: Because invariant MAIT and iNKT cells could be present, zero-insertion analyses could be partly confounded.

The CDR3 covers 15 residues. The germline gives CDR1 SGHRS, CDR2 YFSETQ. The J segment lost 4 bases and the V segment lost 2 bases, leaving 7 bases of the junction unmatched. This clonotype came up a few times. The antigen remains undetermined. A single record per CDR3 protein comes from TCRdb applying MiXCR to the 5' RACE reads. The sample contains hundreds of thousands of distinct CDR3 sequences, 18% of which appear only once. A further study also used this sample, focusing on T cells expressing NK-cell markers. According to that study: Of CD8+ T cells, about 1.0-7.5% belonged to dominant NKG2C+ clonotypes in roughly six donors.

Material: PBMCs. This rearrangement joins TRBV5-1 to TRBJ2-3, with 7 bases aligning to TRBD2. The TCR sequence derives from a woman in her late teens or twenties in good health. The CDR3 region is CASSFGGGAADTQYF. CDR3 bases: TGCGCCAGCAGCTTCGGCGGGGGAGCCGCAGATACGCAGTATTTT.